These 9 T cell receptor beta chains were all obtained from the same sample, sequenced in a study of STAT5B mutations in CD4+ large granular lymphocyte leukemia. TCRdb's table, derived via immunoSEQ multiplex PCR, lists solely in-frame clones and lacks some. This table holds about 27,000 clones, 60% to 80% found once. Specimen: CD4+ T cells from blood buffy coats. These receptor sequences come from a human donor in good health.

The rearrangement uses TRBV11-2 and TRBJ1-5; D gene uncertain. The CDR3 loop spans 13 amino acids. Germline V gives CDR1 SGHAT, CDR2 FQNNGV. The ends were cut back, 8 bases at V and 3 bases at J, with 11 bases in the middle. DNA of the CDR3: TGTGCCAGCTACCGGGCCGCCAATCAGCCCCAGCATTTT. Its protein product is CASYRAANQPQHF.

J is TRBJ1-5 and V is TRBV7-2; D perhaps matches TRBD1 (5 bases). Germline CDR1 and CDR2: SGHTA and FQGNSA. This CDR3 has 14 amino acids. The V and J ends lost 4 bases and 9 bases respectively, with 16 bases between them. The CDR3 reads CASSSGRGGWPQHF. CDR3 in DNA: TGTGCCAGCAGCTCCGGCCGGGGGGGTTGGCCCCAGCATTTT.

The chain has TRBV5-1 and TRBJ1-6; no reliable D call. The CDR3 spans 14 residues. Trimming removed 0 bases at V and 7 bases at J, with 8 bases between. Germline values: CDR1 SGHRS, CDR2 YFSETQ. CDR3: CASSLALWNSPLHF. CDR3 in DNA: TGCGCCAGCAGCTTGGCCCTCTGGAATTCACCCCTCCACTTT.

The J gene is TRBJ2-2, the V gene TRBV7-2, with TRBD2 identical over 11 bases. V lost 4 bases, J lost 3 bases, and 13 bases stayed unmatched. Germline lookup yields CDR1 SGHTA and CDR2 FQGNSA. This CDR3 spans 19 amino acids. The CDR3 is CASSSRLAGRGKDTGELFF. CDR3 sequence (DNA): TGTGCCAGCAGCTCCCGACTAGCGGGACGGGGGAAGGACACCGGGGAGCTGTTTTTT.

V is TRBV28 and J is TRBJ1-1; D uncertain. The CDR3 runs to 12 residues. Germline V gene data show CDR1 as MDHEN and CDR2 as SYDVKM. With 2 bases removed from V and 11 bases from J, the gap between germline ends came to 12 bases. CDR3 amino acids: CASSLIVGGAFF. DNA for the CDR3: TGTGCCAGCAGTTTAATTGTGGGTGGGGCTTTCTTT.

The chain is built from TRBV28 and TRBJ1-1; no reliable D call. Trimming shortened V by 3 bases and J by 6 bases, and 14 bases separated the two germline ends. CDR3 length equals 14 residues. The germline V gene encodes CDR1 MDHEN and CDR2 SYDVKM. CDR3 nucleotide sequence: TGTGCCAGCAGTTTGAGCGGGTTTCCGGCTGAAGCTTTCTTT. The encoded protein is CASSLSGFPAEAFF.

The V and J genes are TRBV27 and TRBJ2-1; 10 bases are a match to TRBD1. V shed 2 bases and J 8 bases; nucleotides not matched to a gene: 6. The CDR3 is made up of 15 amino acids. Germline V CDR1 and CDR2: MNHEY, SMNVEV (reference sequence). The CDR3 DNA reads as TGTGCCAGCAGTTTAGGGACAGGGGAATGGTATGAGCAGTTCTTC. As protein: CASSLGTGEWYEQFF.

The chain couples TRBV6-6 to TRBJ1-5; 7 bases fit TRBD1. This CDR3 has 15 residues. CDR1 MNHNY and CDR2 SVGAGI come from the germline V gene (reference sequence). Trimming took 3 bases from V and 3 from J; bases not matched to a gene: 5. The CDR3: CASSYRQGDNQPQHF. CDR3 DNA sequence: TGTGCCAGCAGTTATCGGCAGGGGGACAATCAGCCCCAGCATTTT.

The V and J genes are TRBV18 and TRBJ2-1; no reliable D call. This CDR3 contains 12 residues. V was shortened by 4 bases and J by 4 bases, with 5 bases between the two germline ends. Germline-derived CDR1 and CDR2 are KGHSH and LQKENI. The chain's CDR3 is CASSRQYNEQFF. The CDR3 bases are TGTGCCAGCTCACGACAATACAATGAGCAGTTCTTC.